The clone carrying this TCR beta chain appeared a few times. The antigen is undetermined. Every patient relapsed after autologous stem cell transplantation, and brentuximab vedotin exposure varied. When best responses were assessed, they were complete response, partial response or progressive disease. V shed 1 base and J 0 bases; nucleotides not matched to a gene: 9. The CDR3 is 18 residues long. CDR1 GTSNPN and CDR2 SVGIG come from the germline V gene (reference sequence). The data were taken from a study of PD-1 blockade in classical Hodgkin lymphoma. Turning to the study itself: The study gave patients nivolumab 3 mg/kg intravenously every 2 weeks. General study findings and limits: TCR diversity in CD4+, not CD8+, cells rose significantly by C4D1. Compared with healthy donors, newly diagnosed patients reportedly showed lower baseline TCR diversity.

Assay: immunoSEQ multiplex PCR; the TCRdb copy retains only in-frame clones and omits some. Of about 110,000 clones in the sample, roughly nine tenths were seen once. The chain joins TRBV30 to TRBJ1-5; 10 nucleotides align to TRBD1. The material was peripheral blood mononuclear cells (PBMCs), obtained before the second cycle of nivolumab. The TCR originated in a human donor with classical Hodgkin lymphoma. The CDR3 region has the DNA TGTGCCTGGAGTGCTGGGGACAGGGGAAGGGGTAGCAATCAGCCCCAGCATTTT. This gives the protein CAWSAGDRGRGSNQPQHF. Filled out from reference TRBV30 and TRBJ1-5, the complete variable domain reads SQTIHQWPATLVQPVGSPLSLECTVEGTSNPNLYWYRQAAGRGLQLLFYSVGIGQISSEVPQNLSASRPQDRQFILSSKKLLLSDSGFYLCAWSAGDRGRGSNQPQHFGDGTRLSIL.